A selection of T cell receptor beta chains follows, all from one sample in a study of T cell repertoires in cytomegalovirus infection. TCRdb analysed the reads with MiXCR anew, one entry per CDR3 protein. The repertoire holds about 320,000 distinct CDR3 sequences, with over 7.5% as singletons. Sequencing input: PBMCs. The receptors stem from a human donor in good health (CMV status not recorded). Some clones in this sample may be carry-over from other donors' samples. The CDR3 runs from the conserved cysteine through the conserved F or W. The order of the fields is V gene, J gene, clone size, D gene, CDR3 DNA, CDR3 protein. A D gene is named only where the DNA matches it firmly. Size is stated for part of the rows, as once, few or many counts, or as a class when the clone is expanded.

v_call: TRBV4-3
j_call: TRBJ1-4
clone_size: .
d_call: .
cdr3_nt: TGCGCCAGCAGCCACGACAGCGGTGGAGAAAAACTGTCTTTT
cdr3_aa: CASSHDSGGEKLSF

v_call: TRBV27
j_call: TRBJ1-1
clone_size: few
d_call: TRBD1
cdr3_nt: TGTGCCAGCAGTACTTACAGGGGAGAGACTGAAGCTTTCTTT
cdr3_aa: CASSTYRGETEAFF

v_call: TRBV12-3/TRBV12-4
j_call: TRBJ2-1
clone_size: many
d_call: .
cdr3_nt: TGTGCCAGCAGTTTAGAACAGGGTTACAATGAGCAGTTCTTC
cdr3_aa: CASSLEQGYNEQFF

v_call: TRBV2
j_call: TRBJ1-2
clone_size: many
d_call: TRBD1
cdr3_nt: TGTGCCAGCATGGGGCAGGGGGGTCAGAGAAACTATGGCTACACCTTC
cdr3_aa: CASMGQGGQRNYGYTF

v_call: TRBV4-2
j_call: TRBJ1-5
clone_size: many
d_call: TRBD1
cdr3_nt: TGTGCCAGCAGCCATCCCGGAGGGACAGGGGGTAGCAATCAGCCCCAGCATTTT
cdr3_aa: CASSHPGGTGGSNQPQHF

v_call: TRBV6-1
j_call: TRBJ2-5
clone_size: many
d_call: .
cdr3_nt: TGTGCCAGCAGTTCTTCTCTAGGTACAGGGAGACGGACCCAGTACTTC
cdr3_aa: CASSSSLGTGRRTQYF

v_call: TRBV20-1
j_call: TRBJ2-7
clone_size: .
d_call: TRBD2
cdr3_nt: TGCAGTGCTAGAGCCGTAGCGGGAGGGATCATTTACGAGCAGTACTTC
cdr3_aa: CSARAVAGGIIYEQYF

v_call: TRBV27
j_call: TRBJ1-2
clone_size: few
d_call: .
cdr3_nt: TGTGCCAGCAGTCCGACCTCATTCCTAGTCTATGGCTACACCTTC
cdr3_aa: CASSPTSFLVYGYTF

v_call: TRBV7-2
j_call: TRBJ2-7
clone_size: many
d_call: .
cdr3_nt: TGTGCCAGCAGCTCGACCCTCTCCTACGAGCAGTACTTC
cdr3_aa: CASSSTLSYEQYF

v_call: TRBV7-2
j_call: TRBJ2-2
clone_size: many
d_call: TRBD1
cdr3_nt: TGTGCCAGCAGCCTCTCCGGACAGGGGGTCGGGGAGCTGTTTTTT
cdr3_aa: CASSLSGQGVGELFF

v_call: TRBV5-8
j_call: TRBJ1-1
clone_size: few
d_call: .
cdr3_nt: TGTGCCAGCAGCTTGGTTGGGACGGTGAACACTGAAGCTTTCTTT
cdr3_aa: CASSLVGTVNTEAFF

v_call: TRBV7-2
j_call: TRBJ2-7
clone_size: many
d_call: TRBD1
cdr3_nt: TGTGCCAGCAGCCACGAGGGGCCGGGACAGGGTCTAGGGGAGCAGTACTTC
cdr3_aa: CASSHEGPGQGLGEQYF

v_call: TRBV28
j_call: TRBJ2-1
clone_size: few
d_call: TRBD2
cdr3_nt: TGTGCCAGCGACCTAGCGGTGCCCCTACAGTTCTTC
cdr3_aa: CASDLAVPLQFF

v_call: TRBV6-1
j_call: TRBJ1-2
clone_size: many
d_call: TRBD1
cdr3_nt: TGTGCCAGCAGGGTCGGTGACAGGGTGGATGGCTACACCTTC
cdr3_aa: CASRVGDRVDGYTF

v_call: TRBV6-5
j_call: TRBJ1-1
clone_size: few
d_call: .
cdr3_nt: TGTGCCAGCGGAATGGGGCTCCAAGCTTTCTTT
cdr3_aa: CASGMGLQAFF

v_call: TRBV4-1
j_call: TRBJ2-7
clone_size: few
d_call: TRBD1
cdr3_nt: TGCGCCAGCAGCCAACAGCCGGGACAGTACGAGCAGTACTTC
cdr3_aa: CASSQQPGQYEQYF

v_call: TRBV7-2
j_call: TRBJ2-5
clone_size: many
d_call: .
cdr3_nt: TGTGCCAGCAGCTTAGGCATAGCGATAGAGACCCAGTACTTC
cdr3_aa: CASSLGIAIETQYF

v_call: TRBV28
j_call: TRBJ1-2
clone_size: few
d_call: .
cdr3_nt: TGTGCCAGCAGTTCCTCAGGGCGCTATGGCTACACCTTC
cdr3_aa: CASSSSGRYGYTF

v_call: TRBV20-1
j_call: TRBJ2-3
clone_size: .
d_call: TRBD2
cdr3_nt: TGCAGTGCTAGAGTACCCAGCGGGAAAGGTGATACGCAGTATTTT
cdr3_aa: CSARVPSGKGDTQYF

v_call: TRBV13
j_call: TRBJ2-2
clone_size: few
d_call: .
cdr3_nt: TGTGCCAGCAGGTCGAGCACCGGGGAGCTGTTTTTT
cdr3_aa: CASRSSTGELFF

v_call: TRBV6-2/TRBV6-3
j_call: TRBJ2-1
clone_size: many
d_call: .
cdr3_nt: TGTGCCAGCAGTTACCGTGTCGTTAGCTCCTACAATGAGCAGTTCTTC
cdr3_aa: CASSYRVVSSYNEQFF

v_call: TRBV12-3/TRBV12-4
j_call: TRBJ1-1
clone_size: .
d_call: .
cdr3_nt: TGTGCCAGCAGTTTCCCCTCCAAGAGAACTGAAGCTTTCTTT
cdr3_aa: CASSFPSKRTEAFF

v_call: TRBV27
j_call: TRBJ2-2
clone_size: few
d_call: .
cdr3_nt: TGTGCCAGCAGTTGGGGGTTCGGGGTGAACACCGGGGAGCTGTTTTTT
cdr3_aa: CASSWGFGVNTGELFF

v_call: TRBV12-3/TRBV12-4
j_call: TRBJ2-4
clone_size: few
d_call: TRBD1
cdr3_nt: TGTGCCAGCAGAGGGGGACAGGTACTAAACATTCAGTACTTC
cdr3_aa: CASRGGQVLNIQYF

v_call: TRBV7-6
j_call: TRBJ1-1
clone_size: .
d_call: .
cdr3_nt: TGTGCCAGCAGCTTAACGCGTGGGGCTTTCTTT
cdr3_aa: CASSLTRGAFF

v_call: TRBV7-6
j_call: TRBJ2-5
clone_size: .
d_call: TRBD1
cdr3_nt: TGTGCCAGCAGATCCCGGGACAGGGATCCAGAGACCCAGTACTTC
cdr3_aa: CASRSRDRDPETQYF

v_call: TRBV6-5
j_call: TRBJ2-1
clone_size: many
d_call: TRBD2
cdr3_nt: TGTGCCAGCAGGGGGGGGATAAACAATTACAATGAGCAGTTCTTC
cdr3_aa: CASRGGINNYNEQFF

v_call: TRBV20-1
j_call: TRBJ2-1
clone_size: few
d_call: TRBD2
cdr3_nt: TGCAGTGCTAGTTACCCTAGCGGGAAGGGTGAGCAGTTCTTC
cdr3_aa: CSASYPSGKGEQFF

v_call: TRBV7-2
j_call: TRBJ2-1
clone_size: many
d_call: TRBD2
cdr3_nt: TGTGCCAGCAGCCCGGCCCTCACTAGCGGGGGGGCCTGGGAGCAGTTCTTC
cdr3_aa: CASSPALTSGGAWEQFF

v_call: TRBV12-3/TRBV12-4
j_call: TRBJ2-2
clone_size: .
d_call: .
cdr3_nt: TGTGCCAGCAGTTTTTCTCCTTCTCAGGACACCGGGGAGCTGTTTTTT
cdr3_aa: CASSFSPSQDTGELFF

v_call: TRBV12-3/TRBV12-4
j_call: TRBJ1-1
clone_size: many
d_call: TRBD1
cdr3_nt: TGTGCCAGCAGTCCCAGGGGGCAGCCCATGAACACTGAAGCTTTCTTT
cdr3_aa: CASSPRGQPMNTEAFF

v_call: TRBV20-1
j_call: TRBJ2-1
clone_size: many
d_call: .
cdr3_nt: TGCAGTGCTAGTTGGGGGGCAGGGTACAATGAGCAGTTCTTC
cdr3_aa: CSASWGAGYNEQFF

v_call: TRBV27
j_call: TRBJ2-3
clone_size: .
d_call: .
cdr3_nt: TGTGCCAGCAGTTTTGGTCGGTGGGGAGATACGCAGTATTTT
cdr3_aa: CASSFGRWGDTQYF

v_call: TRBV10-2
j_call: TRBJ2-7
clone_size: many
d_call: TRBD2
cdr3_nt: TGCGCCAGCAGGGGGGGGACCAGAGGACTAGCGGGAGCCTACTACGAGCAGTACTTC
cdr3_aa: CASRGGTRGLAGAYYEQYF

v_call: TRBV6-6
j_call: TRBJ1-1
clone_size: .
d_call: .
cdr3_nt: TGTGCCAGCTCCCCTGGGCAGGGGTCTGCTGAAGCTTTCTTT
cdr3_aa: CASSPGQGSAEAFF

v_call: TRBV5-3
j_call: TRBJ2-7
clone_size: few
d_call: TRBD1
cdr3_nt: TGTGCCAGCAGCTCGCCCCTGGGACAGGGGAGCTCCGAGCAGTACTTC
cdr3_aa: CASSSPLGQGSSEQYF

v_call: TRBV5-4
j_call: TRBJ2-3
clone_size: .
d_call: .
cdr3_nt: TGTGCCAGCAGCTCGCCACTGAACACGCAGTATTTT
cdr3_aa: CASSSPLNTQYF

v_call: TRBV10-1
j_call: TRBJ2-1
clone_size: .
d_call: .
cdr3_nt: TGCGCCAGCTCTCCCGGTGAGGGAGTAGGGAATGAGCAGTTCTTC
cdr3_aa: CASSPGEGVGNEQFF

v_call: TRBV12-3/TRBV12-4
j_call: TRBJ1-2
clone_size: .
d_call: .
cdr3_nt: TGTGCCAGCAGACTTCAGGGATCCACCTATGGCTACACCTTC
cdr3_aa: CASRLQGSTYGYTF

v_call: TRBV7-2
j_call: TRBJ2-4
clone_size: many
d_call: TRBD2
cdr3_nt: TGTGCCAGCAGCTTAGACAGCGGGAGGCCGTACCTAGCCAAAAACATTCAGTACTTC
cdr3_aa: CASSLDSGRPYLAKNIQYF

v_call: TRBV15
j_call: TRBJ1-5
clone_size: few
d_call: .
cdr3_nt: TGTGCCACCAGCGGTGGACAAAATAGCAATCAGCCCCAGCATTTT
cdr3_aa: CATSGGQNSNQPQHF

v_call: TRBV6-2/TRBV6-3
j_call: TRBJ2-2
clone_size: many
d_call: .
cdr3_nt: TGTGCCAGCAGTCGTAGCAGCGGGGAGCTGTTTTTT
cdr3_aa: CASSRSSGELFF

v_call: TRBV7-2
j_call: TRBJ2-1
clone_size: many
d_call: TRBD1
cdr3_nt: TGTGCCAGCAGGGGGACAGGGGGCGGGAATGAGCAGTTCTTC
cdr3_aa: CASRGTGGGNEQFF

v_call: TRBV28
j_call: TRBJ1-3
clone_size: many
d_call: .
cdr3_nt: TGTGCCAGCAGGGGAGGGGGGGGAAACACCATATATTTT
cdr3_aa: CASRGGGGNTIYF